This T cell receptor beta chain was identified during a study of radiation and T cells in renal cell carcinoma. Sequenced by immunoSEQ multiplex PCR; TCRdb stores in-frame clones only, minus some. The sample has 150,000 or so clones, roughly 84% seen once. Stated time point: baseline pretreatment blood. The treatment was: 15 Gy SBRT to primary tumor, nephrectomy 4 weeks later. The CDR3 runs 12 residues. Trimming shortened V by 3 bases and J by 4 bases, and 6 bases separated the two germline ends. From germline, CDR1 is MNHNS and CDR2 SASEGT. This sample comprised blood, obtained from a patient whose treatment included radiotherapy and nephrectomy. The chain recombines TRBV6-1 with TRBJ1-2; D call uncertain. This clonotype was obtained from a woman aged 45 to 65 with renal cell carcinoma. The DNA for the CDR3 is TGTGCCAGCAGTGATTATCCCTATGGCTACACCTTC. Its protein is CASSDYPYGYTF.